A single sample is the source of the 29 T cell receptor beta chains below, sequenced in a study of T cells in Graves' hyperthyroidism and ophthalmopathy. RNA transcripts served as the template for amplifying TCR beta CDR3 regions. Researchers ran a first-round RT-PCR on the TCR CDR3 using the HTBI primer set. Each CDR3 protein is one row after TCRdb ran MiXCR on the multiplex PCR reads. This sample yields around 380,000 distinct CDR3 sequences, of which roughly 12% are seen a single time; around 20% belongs to the top ten. Sequenced material: blood. The receptor source for this set is a man in his thirties or forties with Graves' hyperthyroidism that later progressed to Graves' ophthalmopathy.

This clonotype was picked up a small number of times. The V call is TRBV4-2, the J call TRBJ1-6; D may be TRBD1 (6 bases). The V gene lost 1 base and the J gene lost 8 bases, with 12 bases spanning the gap. The CDR3 extends over 15 amino acids. Germline lookup yields CDR1 LGHNA and CDR2 YNFKEQ. The CDR3 protein is CASSQAGTLYSPLHF. CDR3 DNA: TGTGCCAGCAGCCAAGCCGGGACACTATATTCACCCCTCCACTTT.

This clonotype was recorded at least ten times. The V gene is TRBV28, the J gene TRBJ1-4, with 7 bases fitting TRBD1. The CDR3 is made up of 14 amino acids. CDR1 MDHEN and CDR2 SYDVKM come from the germline V gene. V trimming: 6 bases; J trimming: 1 base; junction bases outside the gene matches: 2. CDR3 nucleotide sequence: TGTGCCAGCAGCCCAGGGGGAACTAATGAAAAACTGTTTTTT. This gives the protein CASSPGGTNEKLFF.

This sequence joins TRBV20-1 and TRBJ1-6; the D is unclear. The V end was cut by 1 base, the J end by 5 bases, with 15 bases between. Germline V gene sequence: CDR1 DFQATT, CDR2 SNEGSKA (reference sequence). The CDR3 runs to 16 residues. CDR3 loop: CSARGRVFSDNSPLHF. The CDR3 DNA sequence: TGCAGTGCTAGAGGAAGGGTCTTTTCCGATAATTCACCCCTCCACTTT.

Ten or more counts support this clonotype. This rearrangement joins TRBV28 to TRBJ1-1; D remains unclear. The CDR3 consists of 11 residues. The ends were cut back, 5 bases at V and 10 bases at J, with 11 bases in the middle. From germline, CDR1 is MDHEN and CDR2 SYDVKM. This chain's CDR3 is CASSPSRGAFF. CDR3 sequence (DNA): TGTGCCAGCAGTCCCTCGAGAGGAGCTTTCTTT. Drawing the rest from reference TRBV28 and TRBJ1-1, the complete variable domain is DVKVTQSSRYLVKRTGEKVFLECVQDMDHENMFWYRQDPGLGLRLIYFSYDVKMKEKGDIPEGYSVSREKKERFSLILESASTNQTSMYLCASSPSRGAFFGQGTRLTVV.

The V gene is TRBV6-1, the J gene TRBJ1-1; D gene ambiguous. Germline CDR1 and CDR2: MNHNS and SASEGT. The CDR3 covers 14 residues. V lost 10 bases, J lost 0 bases, and 15 bases lay in between. Written as DNA, the CDR3 is TGTGCCACCGGCACGGGGAGGGTGAACACTGAAGCTTTCTTT. It is translated as CATGTGRVNTEAFF.

Many counts were recorded for this clonotype. J is TRBJ1-6 and V is TRBV28, with D perhaps matching TRBD1 (5 bases). The CDR3 contains 17 residues. Trimming removed 6 bases from V and 0 bases from J, with 15 bases in between. CDR1 and CDR2 from the germline V gene are MDHEN and SYDVKM. The DNA for the CDR3 is TGTGCCAGCAGCCCCGGGGGGGTTAGCTCCTATAATTCACCCCTCCACTTT. Translating it yields CASSPGGVSSYNSPLHF.

This clonotype was detected many times. This chain uses TRBV5-1 with TRBJ2-2; D is perhaps TRBD1 or TRBD2 (5 bases each). The CDR3 is 14 residues long. With 1 base removed from V and 6 bases from J, the gap between germline ends came to 10 bases. The V gene's germline CDR1 is SGHRS and CDR2 YFSETQ. This CDR3 is CASSLKLGPGELFF. CDR3 nucleotide sequence: TGCGCCAGCAGCTTGAAGTTGGGACCCGGGGAGCTGTTTTTT.

The sample holds one count of this clonotype. A read error is likely, as this CDR3 ends without the conserved phenylalanine or tryptophan. No DNA is shown, since the ends of the CDR3 on it are uncertain; the CDR3 is the one TCRdb lists. V and J are TRBV28 and TRBJ1-4. Ends included, the CDR3 has 8 residues. CDR1 and CDR2 (germline): MDHEN, SYDVKM. The CDR3 sequence: CASSSDEQ.

This clonotype has only a few counts. V is TRBV29-1 and J is TRBJ2-3, with D unclear. V lost 4 bases, J lost 2 bases, and 10 bases lay in between. Germline V gives CDR1 SQVTM, CDR2 ANQGSEA. This CDR3 region has 13 residues. CDR3 in amino acids: CSVAESFTDTQYF. CDR3 DNA sequence: TGCAGCGTTGCCGAGTCTTTCACAGATACGCAGTATTTT.

This clonotype was counted between two and nine times. The rearrangement uses TRBV3-1 and TRBJ1-1; D call uncertain. The CDR3 consists of 14 residues. The germline gives CDR1 LGHDT, CDR2 YNNKEL (reference sequence). Deletions cut 2 bases from V and 4 bases from J, with 11 bases between. The CDR3 region is CASSQSTFVTEAFF. CDR3 in DNA: TGTGCCAGCAGCCAATCGACTTTCGTCACTGAAGCTTTCTTT.

This clonotype was seen many times. This sequence joins TRBV30 and TRBJ1-1; D perhaps matches TRBD1 (5 bases). The CDR3 length is 14 residues. From germline, CDR1 is GTSNPN and CDR2 SVGIG (reference sequence). V dropped 3 bases and J dropped 3 bases, with 14 bases sitting between them. The CDR3 protein is CAWSAGTVYTEAFF. In DNA, the CDR3 is TGTGCCTGGAGCGCCGGGACTGTCTACACTGAAGCTTTCTTT.

This clonotype was found many times. This chain joins TRBV6-5 and TRBJ2-5; the D is unclear. Trimming shortened V by 2 bases and J by 4 bases, and 8 bases separated the two germline ends. Per germline, CDR1 MNHEY and CDR2 SVGAGI. The CDR3 consists of 13 residues. In DNA form, the CDR3 reads TGTGCCAGCAGTTACGCCGCCCGAGAGACCCAGTACTTC. This codes for CASSYAARETQYF.

This clonotype was seen a handful of times. The chain couples TRBV2 to TRBJ1-1; weak D call: TRBD1 (6 bases). Looked up from germline, CDR1 is SNHLY and CDR2 is FYNNEI. The CDR3 totals 14 residues. The V end was cut by 2 bases, the J end by 5 bases, with 12 bases between. The CDR3: CASSEMWGRTEAFF. The CDR3 nucleotides are TGTGCCAGCAGTGAAATGTGGGGGCGAACTGAAGCTTTCTTT. The full variable domain, in which reference TRBV2 and TRBJ1-1 provide the parts outside the CDR3, is EPEVTQTPSHQVTQMGQEVILRCVPISNHLYFYWYRQILGQKVEFLVSFYNNEISEKSEIFDDQFSVERPDGSNFTLKIRSTKLEDSAMYFCASSEMWGRTEAFFGQGTRLTVV.

This clonotype was detected many times. This chain joins TRBV15 and TRBJ2-7, with 12 bases aligning to TRBD2. The length of the CDR3 is 15 residues. Germline V CDR1 and CDR2: LNHNV, YYDKDF (reference sequence). The V gene end was trimmed by 0 bases and the J gene end by 3 bases; junction bases not matched to a gene: 0. The CDR3 DNA reads as TGTGCCACCAGCAGAGAGACTAGCGGGGGCTACGAGCAGTACTTC. Translation: CATSRETSGGYEQYF. The full variable domain, its missing parts supplied by reference TRBV15 and TRBJ2-7, is DAMVIQNPRYQVTQFGKPVTLSCSQTLNHNVMYWYQQKSSQAPKLLFHYYDKDFNNEADTPDNFQSRRPNTSFCFLDIRSPGLGDTAMYLCATSRETSGGYEQYFGPGTRLTVT.

This clonotype showed up just a few times. This chain joins TRBV7-8 and TRBJ2-5; 8 bases match TRBD2. J was trimmed by 1 base and V by 7 bases; bases with no gene match: 8. The CDR3 covers 15 residues. CDR1 and CDR2 from the germline V gene are SGHVS and FQNEAQ. The CDR3 sequence is CASTKGGGFQETQYF. The CDR3 region has the DNA TGTGCCAGCACCAAAGGCGGGGGGTTCCAAGAGACCCAGTACTTC. Variable domain in full (rest from reference TRBV7-8 and TRBJ2-5): GAGVSQSPRYKVAKRGQDVALRCDPISGHVSLFWYQQALGQGPEFLTYFQNEAQLDKSGLPSDRFFAERPEGSVSTLKIQRTQQEDSAVYLCASTKGGGFQETQYFGPGTRLLVL.

This clonotype was recorded many times. The chain combines TRBV28 with TRBJ2-7; TRBD1 or TRBD2 may be the D gene (5 bases each). This CDR3 region has 15 residues. Germline loops: CDR1 MDHEN, CDR2 SYDVKM. Between the trimmed V and J ends, which lost 5 bases and 0 bases, there was a span of 14 bases. The CDR3 is CASSPGTASSYEQYF. In DNA form, the CDR3 reads TGTGCCAGCAGTCCCGGGACCGCCAGCTCCTACGAGCAGTACTTC.

This clonotype was found a few times. The chain uses TRBV30 and TRBJ1-1, with D hard to call. The CDR3 loop spans 11 amino acids. V shed 5 bases and J shed 3 bases, with 7 bases lying between them. The germline CDR1 and CDR2 sequences are GTSNPN and SVGIG (reference sequence). CDR3 residues: CAWVSHTEAFF. CDR3 nucleotides: TGTGCCTGGGTATCTCACACTGAAGCTTTCTTT.

J is TRBJ1-1 and V is TRBV18; TRBD1 matches 10 bases. After removal of 0 bases from V and 5 bases from J, the junction contained 9 bases not matched to a gene. CDR1 is KGHSH and CDR2 is LQKENI in the germline V gene. This CDR3 comprises 17 residues. DNA of the CDR3: TGTGCCAGCTCACCACCTCCGACAGGGGGCGCGAAAACTGAAGCTTTCTTT. Amino acids: CASSPPPTGGAKTEAFF.

There are many counts of this clonotype. The rearrangement joins TRBV20-1 to TRBJ2-7, with D perhaps TRBD1 or TRBD2 (6 bases each). With 5 bases removed from V and 0 bases from J, the gap between germline ends came to 20 bases. The germline gives CDR1 DFQATT, CDR2 SNEGSKA (reference sequence). This CDR3 comprises 16 residues. CDR3 amino acids: CSAANLGGRASYEQYF. In DNA, the CDR3 is TGCAGTGCTGCCAACTTGGGGGGCAGGGCCTCCTACGAGCAGTACTTC.

The chain joins TRBV7-9 to TRBJ2-4; 7 bases fit TRBD1. CDR1 and CDR2 (germline): SEHNR, FQNEAQ (reference sequence). CDR3 length equals 13 residues. The V gene end was trimmed by 3 bases and the J gene end by 5 bases; junction bases not matched to a gene: 1. This CDR3 is CASSLGQQNIQYF. CDR3 nucleotides: TGTGCCAGCAGCTTGGGACAGCAAAACATTCAGTACTTC.

This clonotype was detected ten times or more. The V and J genes are TRBV7-2 and TRBJ1-6; D call uncertain. The CDR3 consists of 12 residues. Between the trimmed V and J ends, which lost 6 bases and 13 bases, there was a span of 13 bases. Germline V CDR1 and CDR2: SGHTA, FQGNSA. Here the CDR3 reads CASSKIRPPLHF. CDR3 DNA sequence: TGTGCCAGCAGTAAAATCCGACCCCCCCTCCACTTT.

This clonotype was observed a handful of times. This rearrangement joins TRBV7-9 to TRBJ2-1; D unclear. V lost 6 bases and J lost 5, with 8 bases in between. Per the germline V gene, CDR1 is SEHNR and CDR2 is FQNEAQ (reference sequence). The CDR3 loop spans 12 amino acids. CDR3 nucleotide sequence: TGTGCCAGCAGTGGACCCCACAATGAGCAGTTCTTC. Protein: CASSGPHNEQFF. The variable domain in full, with the rest retrieved from reference TRBV7-9 and TRBJ2-1, is DTGVSQNPRHKITKRGQNVTFRCDPISEHNRLYWYRQTLGQGPEFLTYFQNEAQLEKSRLLSDRFSAERPKGSFSTLEIQRTEQGDSAMYLCASSGPHNEQFFGPGTRLTVL.

The chain couples TRBV5-5 to TRBJ2-4, with a weak D call TRBD2 (5 bases). The CDR3 has 16 residues. Trimming removed 1 base at V and 0 bases at J, with 11 bases between. From germline, CDR1 is SGHKS and CDR2 YYEKEE (reference sequence). CDR3 amino acids: CASSLWVGLAKNIQYF. DNA of the CDR3: TGTGCCAGCAGCTTGTGGGTAGGACTAGCCAAAAACATTCAGTACTTC.

CDR3 region: CASSLGPPGNEQFF. CDR3 bases: TGTGCCAGCAGCTTGGGACCCCCAGGGAATGAGCAGTTCTTC. The chain employs TRBV5-4 and TRBJ2-1; D possibly corresponds to TRBD1 (5 bases). The ends were cut back, 0 bases at V and 7 bases at J, with 11 bases in the middle. Germline values: CDR1 SGHNT, CDR2 YYREEE (reference sequence). This CDR3 spans 14 amino acids.

This clonotype has a handful of counts. The chain is built from TRBV4-1 and TRBJ1-1; 8 bases are a match to TRBD1. The V gene's germline CDR1 is MGHRA and CDR2 YSYEKL. The J segment lost 3 bases and the V segment lost 6 bases, leaving 3 bases of the junction unmatched. The CDR3 runs 13 residues. The CDR3 here is CASRDRVHTEAFF. The CDR3 DNA is TGCGCCAGCAGGGACAGGGTACACACTGAAGCTTTCTTT.

In DNA form, the CDR3 reads TGTGCCTGGAGTGTACCTTATAATTCACCCCTCCACTTT. It yields the protein CAWSVPYNSPLHF. The chain has TRBV30 and TRBJ1-6; no definite D call. CDR3 length: 13 amino acids. CDR1 GTSNPN and CDR2 SVGIG come from the germline V gene (reference sequence). V was clipped by 0 bases and J by 4 bases, with 4 bases between them.

This clonotype has a handful of counts. The rearrangement joins TRBV28 to TRBJ2-2; possible D gene TRBD2, 6 bases. Germline V gives CDR1 MDHEN, CDR2 SYDVKM. V dropped 6 bases and J dropped 6 bases, with 26 bases sitting between them. This CDR3 has 18 amino acids. The CDR3 spells CASSHPRGRRRHAGELFF. In DNA form, the CDR3 reads TGTGCCAGCAGCCACCCCCGTGGGAGGAGAAGGCACGCCGGGGAGCTGTTTTTT.

This clonotype has at least ten counts. The rearrangement joins TRBV12-3 or TRBV12-4 to TRBJ2-2, with D hard to call. CDR3 size: 12 residues. V was clipped by 6 bases and J by 7 bases, with 9 bases between them. This CDR3 is CASRPLVGELFF. DNA for the CDR3: TGTGCCAGCAGACCGTTGGTCGGGGAGCTGTTTTTT.

There are many counts of this clonotype. The V gene is TRBV7-2, the J gene TRBJ1-6, with TRBD1 as a possible D gene (5 bases). Trimming shortened V by 5 bases and J by 2 bases, and 10 bases separated the two germline ends. CDR1 and CDR2 from the germline V gene are SGHTA and FQGNSA. CDR3 length equals 15 residues. Here the CDR3 reads CASSTQGTYNSPLHF. The CDR3 DNA follows: TGTGCCAGCAGCACCCAGGGAACCTATAATTCACCCCTCCACTTT. Full variable domain (rest looked up from reference TRBV7-2 and TRBJ1-6): GAGVSQSPSNKVTEKGKDVELRCDPISGHTALYWYRQSLGQGLEFLIYFQGNSAPDKSGLPSDRFSAERTGGSVSTLTIQRTQQEDSAVYLCASSTQGTYNSPLHFGNGTRLTVT.